The 15 T cell receptor beta chains given below trace back to one sample, sequenced in a study of beta chain features in type 1 diabetes. Sequencing targeted expressed TCRB transcripts, as all isolated RNA had been reverse transcribed. Generated by immunoSEQ multiplex PCR, the TCRdb table keeps only in-frame clones and is missing some. The table records around 160,000 clones, around 51% of them present only once. The sample taken for sequencing was Tregs from blood. All receptors come from a man between 18 and 29 years old in good health.

This clone is a singleton in its sample. The rearrangement joins TRBV7-8 to TRBJ1-4, with D possibly being TRBD1 (5 bases). The ends were cut back, 1 base at V and 10 bases at J, with 7 bases in the middle. This CDR3 comprises 12 residues. The germline CDR1 and CDR2 sequences are SGHVS and FQNEAQ. The CDR3 region has the DNA TGTGCCAGCAGCTTAGTGGGGCCAAAACTGTTTTTT. Protein product: CASSLVGPKLFF.

This clone has just a few counts. V gene TRBV7-2 combines with J gene TRBJ2-5; TRBD1 is a possible D gene (6 bases). V shed 3 bases and J shed 4 bases, with 15 bases lying between them. The CDR3 sequence is 15 residues long. Germline CDR1 and CDR2: SGHTA and FQGNSA. The chain's CDR3 is CASSFRGAAGETQYF. The CDR3 coding sequence is TGTGCCAGCAGCTTCAGGGGTGCGGCAGGAGAGACCCAGTACTTC.

The chain couples TRBV7-8 to TRBJ2-5; 8 nucleotides align to TRBD2. Gene TRBJ2-7 matches the end of the DNA better, so the J call may be wrong. Germline V gene sequence: CDR1 SGHVS, CDR2 FQNEAQ. CDR3 length: 17 amino acids. CDR3 residues: CASSLVQFTGGPHEQYF. Written as DNA, the CDR3 is TGTGCCAGCAGCTTAGTTCAGTTCACGGGGGGGCCCCACGAGCAGTACTTC.

This clone was seen a handful of times. The chain is built from TRBV30 and TRBJ1-1, with D perhaps matching TRBD1 (6 bases). In germline, CDR1 is GTSNPN, CDR2 SVGIG (reference sequence). This CDR3 spans 13 amino acids. V gave up 3 bases and J gave up 0 bases, with 8 bases separating them. CDR3 sequence: CAWRRTVNTEAFF. CDR3 coding DNA: TGTGCCTGGAGAAGGACAGTGAACACTGAAGCTTTCTTT.

This clone was detected only a few times. The rearrangement links TRBV29-1 to TRBJ2-1; TRBD1 might be the D (6 bases). Germline V CDR1 and CDR2: SQVTM, ANQGSEA. V lost 3 bases, J lost 7 bases, and 16 bases lay in between. CDR3 length equals 14 residues. The CDR3 DNA follows: TGCAGCGTTGACCCCAGGGGTCTGTATAATGAGCAGTTCTTC. It encodes CSVDPRGLYNEQFF.

V and J are TRBV18 and TRBJ2-3; D is ambiguous. Trimming removed 1 base at V and 1 base at J, with 6 bases between. This CDR3 is built from 14 residues. The germline CDR1 and CDR2 sequences are KGHSH and LQKENI. CDR3 in DNA: TGTGCCAGCTCACCACTATCAGGCACAGATACGCAGTATTTT. It encodes CASSPLSGTDTQYF.

This clone was detected once. This rearrangement joins TRBV6-1 to TRBJ1-5, with 7 bases fitting TRBD1. The V gene's germline CDR1 is MNHNS and CDR2 SASEGT. The V segment lost 6 bases and the J segment 4 bases; nucleotides outside the gene matches: 9. This CDR3 spans 15 amino acids. The CDR3 spells CASRDRSPVNQPQHF. The CDR3 DNA follows: TGTGCCAGCAGGGACAGGTCGCCGGTAAATCAGCCCCAGCATTTT.

The chain employs TRBV6-5 and TRBJ2-2; a possible D gene is TRBD2 (5 bases). The germline V and J ends were trimmed by 6 bases and 1 base, with 12 bases remaining between them. The CDR3 extends over 15 amino acids. CDR1 MNHEY and CDR2 SVGAGI come from the germline V gene. CDR3 sequence: CASSLGALNTGELFF. The CDR3 DNA follows: TGTGCCAGCAGCCTGGGAGCCTTGAACACCGGGGAGCTGTTTTTT.

This clone was picked up a small number of times. The sample has other DNA sequences that encode this CDR3 too. The chain is built from TRBV20-1 and TRBJ1-2; D ambiguous. Trimming took off 8 bases at V and 4 bases at J, with 11 bases between the two ends. CDR1 is DFQATT, CDR2 SNEGSKA, per germline (reference sequence). CDR3 length: 11 residues. In DNA form, the CDR3 reads TGCAGTACGGGAACCTCCTATGGCTACACCTTC. It yields the protein CSTGTSYGYTF.

This chain joins TRBV6-1 and TRBJ2-7; no definite D call. CDR3 length: 13 amino acids. Trimming took off 2 bases at V and 1 base at J, with 6 bases between the two ends. Looked up from germline, CDR1 is MNHNS and CDR2 is SASEGT. CDR3 bases: TGTGCCAGCAGTGAACGGAGTTCCTACGAGCAGTACTTC. It encodes CASSERSSYEQYF.

The sample holds a few counts of this clone. J is TRBJ2-1 and V is TRBV7-2, with D perhaps TRBD2 (6 bases). This CDR3 region has 16 residues. Germline CDR1 and CDR2: SGHTA and FQGNSA. Between the trimmed V and J ends, which lost 1 base and 7 bases, there was a span of 17 bases. CDR3: CASSLDGTGRGNEQFF. The CDR3 DNA sequence: TGTGCCAGCAGCTTAGATGGAACAGGCCGGGGGAATGAGCAGTTCTTC.

The chain couples TRBV7-8 to TRBJ2-7, with TRBD1 as a possible D gene (5 bases). CDR1 is SGHVS, CDR2 FQNEAQ, per germline. CDR3 length: 15 amino acids. Trimming stripped 5 bases from V and 0 bases from J, with 14 bases between. CDR3 sequence: CASSRTVTGSYEQYF. CDR3 DNA: TGTGCCAGCAGCCGAACGGTTACAGGCTCCTACGAGCAGTACTTC. Full variable domain (remainder filled in from reference TRBV7-8 and TRBJ2-7): GAGVSQSPRYKVAKRGQDVALRCDPISGHVSLFWYQQALGQGPEFLTYFQNEAQLDKSGLPSDRFFAERPEGSVSTLKIQRTQQEDSAVYLCASSRTVTGSYEQYFGPGTRLTVT.

The chain is built from TRBV11-1 and TRBJ2-2; 8 bases agree with TRBD1. The length of the CDR3 is 16 residues. In germline, CDR1 is SGHAT, CDR2 FQDESV (reference sequence). Trimming cost V 5 bases and J 3 bases; bases outside gene matches: 8. In DNA form, the CDR3 reads TGTGCCAGCAGCGCCCAACAGGGGGTGTACACCGGGGAGCTGTTTTTT. This encodes CASSAQQGVYTGELFF.

This chain connects TRBV30 to TRBJ2-3, with TRBD1 matching over 7 bases. CDR1 is GTSNPN and CDR2 is SVGIG in the germline V gene (reference sequence). Trimming removed 0 bases from V and 4 bases from J; junction bases left unmatched: 1. CDR3 size: 13 residues. CDR3 loop: CAWSVQGSDTQYF. CDR3 coding DNA: TGTGCCTGGAGTGTACAGGGGTCAGATACGCAGTATTTT.

CDR3 protein: CASSPNPRTSGRNEQFF. CDR3 nucleotides: TGCGCCAGCAGCCCCAACCCCCGGACTAGCGGGAGGAATGAGCAGTTCTTC. This rearrangement joins TRBV5-1 to TRBJ2-1; 14 bases line up with TRBD2. V lost 4 bases, J lost 7 bases, and 10 bases stayed unmatched. The germline gives CDR1 SGHRS, CDR2 YFSETQ. The CDR3 consists of 17 residues. Supplemented by reference TRBV5-1 and TRBJ2-1, the full variable domain reads KAGVTQTPRYLIKTRGQQVTLSCSPISGHRSVSWYQQTPGQGLQFLFEYFSETQRNKGNFPGRFSGRQFSNSRSEMNVSTLELGDSALYLCASSPNPRTSGRNEQFFGPGTRLTVL.